This entry is about one TCR beta chain. These data come from a study of blood T cell dynamics during melanoma immunotherapy. Study details: Standard first-line treatment here was pembrolizumab or nivolumab plus ipilimumab in metastatic melanoma.

Generated by immunoSEQ multiplex PCR, the TCRdb table keeps only in-frame clones and is missing some. Of approximately 29,000 clones listed, roughly 88% are singletons. Between the trimmed V and J ends, which lost 5 bases and 2 bases, there was a span of 9 bases. The germline gives CDR1 SGHTA, CDR2 FQGTGA. This CDR3 contains 14 residues. Time point specified: week 3, after first cycle of checkpoint inhibitor. One draw preceded checkpoint blockade; another followed its first cycle at week 3. The sequence came from a human donor with melanoma. This rearrangement joins TRBV7-3 to TRBJ2-2, with a possible D match to TRBD2 (5 bases). Sequencing was performed on blood, taken from a patient treated with checkpoint blockade. Here the CDR3 DNA reads TGTGCCAGCAGCCCGGGAATTAACACCGGGGAGCTGTTTTTT. Amino acid sequence: CASSPGINTGELFF.